This TCR beta chain was documented in a study of cytomegalovirus exposure and HLA in healthy donors. The table lists this clone with many counts. The length of the CDR3 is 14 residues. Trimming cost V 6 bases and J 5 bases, with 16 bases left between them. The germline V gene encodes CDR1 MNHNY and CDR2 SVGAGI (reference sequence). Here immunoSEQ multiplex PCR was the method, and the copy in TCRdb shows in-frame clones only, minus some. The data show some 120,000 clones, 88% seen once. V is TRBV6-6 and J is TRBJ1-2; tentative D call: TRBD1 (5 bases). The sequencing input was PBMCs. This clonotype was obtained from a man aged 25-40 years in good health and CMV-seronegative. The CDR3 loop is CASRPPGLLYGYTF. CDR3 bases: TGTGCCAGCAGGCCTCCGGGACTGCTTTATGGCTACACCTTC.